The rows below give T cell receptor beta chains drawn from one sample of a study of identifying expanded T cells in peripheral blood. Measured with immunoSEQ multiplex PCR; TCRdb has only the in-frame clones, and not every one. The sample lists 95,000 or so clones, around 85% occurring once. Sample: blood. The source is a person aged 18 to 75 in good health. CDR3s include the opening cysteine and the closing phenylalanine or tryptophan. D genes are given only for firm matches. Size tells how often a clone was seen (once, few, many) or the class of an expanded clone, and some rows leave it out.

v_call: TRBV5-8
d_call: .
j_call: TRBJ1-6
clone_size: .
cdr3_aa: CASSLGDSPLHF
cdr3_nt: TGTGCCAGCAGCTTGGGGGATTCACCCCTCCACTTT

v_call: TRBV6-6
d_call: .
j_call: TRBJ2-7
clone_size: .
cdr3_aa: CASSPFNGYEQYF
cdr3_nt: TGTGCCAGCAGTCCTTTTAACGGCTACGAGCAGTACTTC

v_call: TRBV6-5
d_call: TRBD1
j_call: TRBJ1-5
clone_size: .
cdr3_aa: CASRYSGGSQPQHF
cdr3_nt: TGTGCCAGCAGATATTCAGGGGGGAGTCAGCCCCAGCATTTT

v_call: TRBV15
d_call: TRBD1
j_call: TRBJ1-1
clone_size: .
cdr3_aa: CATSPGTGLFEAFF
cdr3_nt: TGTGCCACCAGCCCGGGGACAGGATTGTTTGAAGCTTTCTTT

v_call: TRBV7-9
d_call: .
j_call: TRBJ1-1
clone_size: .
cdr3_aa: CASSLENTEAFF
cdr3_nt: TGTGCCAGCAGCTTAGAGAACACTGAAGCTTTCTTT

v_call: TRBV6-5
d_call: .
j_call: TRBJ1-2
clone_size: .
cdr3_aa: CASSLAFAGGYTF
cdr3_nt: TGTGCCAGCAGCCTAGCTTTCGCGGGAGGCTACACCTTC

v_call: TRBV19
d_call: .
j_call: TRBJ2-1
clone_size: once
cdr3_aa: CATTSPGHEQFF
cdr3_nt: TGTGCCACCACGTCCCCAGGGCATGAGCAGTTCTTC

v_call: TRBV6-5
d_call: TRBD1
j_call: TRBJ1-1
clone_size: .
cdr3_aa: CASRKPGGQNTEAFF
cdr3_nt: TGTGCCAGCAGGAAACCAGGGGGCCAGAACACTGAAGCTTTCTTT

v_call: TRBV10-3
d_call: .
j_call: TRBJ1-6
clone_size: .
cdr3_aa: CAIRARTENSPLHF
cdr3_nt: TGTGCCATCAGGGCAAGGACAGAAAATTCACCCCTCCACTTT

v_call: TRBV5-1
d_call: .
j_call: TRBJ1-1
clone_size: .
cdr3_aa: CASMAGHTNTEAFF
cdr3_nt: TGCGCCAGCATGGCGGGACACACAAACACTGAAGCTTTCTTT

v_call: TRBV19
d_call: .
j_call: TRBJ1-5
clone_size: .
cdr3_aa: CASSIVGRDSAQHF
cdr3_nt: TGTGCCAGTAGTATAGTAGGCCGTGATAGTGCCCAGCATTTT

v_call: TRBV23-1
d_call: .
j_call: TRBJ1-2
clone_size: .
cdr3_aa: CASSPTSDPRGEDGYTF
cdr3_nt: TGCGCCAGCAGTCCGACCAGCGATCCGAGGGGGGAGGATGGCTACACCTTC

v_call: TRBV2
d_call: .
j_call: TRBJ1-5
clone_size: .
cdr3_aa: CASREGGVQPQHF
cdr3_nt: TGTGCCAGCAGGGAGGGGGGGGTGCAGCCCCAGCATTTT

v_call: TRBV30
d_call: .
j_call: TRBJ1-2
clone_size: .
cdr3_aa: CAWSGYGYTF
cdr3_nt: TGTGCCTGGAGCGGGTATGGCTACACCTTC

v_call: TRBV18
d_call: .
j_call: TRBJ2-5
clone_size: .
cdr3_aa: CASSPGSQETQYF
cdr3_nt: TGTGCCAGCTCACCGGGGAGCCAAGAGACCCAGTACTTC

v_call: TRBV6-4
d_call: .
j_call: TRBJ2-3
clone_size: .
cdr3_aa: CASSDGDTQYF
cdr3_nt: TGTGCCAGCAGTGATGGAGATACGCAGTATTTT

v_call: TRBV13
d_call: TRBD1
j_call: TRBJ1-2
clone_size: .
cdr3_aa: CASSLTGQGSYGYTF
cdr3_nt: TGTGCCAGCAGCTTAACGGGACAGGGGTCCTATGGCTACACCTTC

v_call: TRBV5-6
d_call: .
j_call: TRBJ2-3
clone_size: .
cdr3_aa: CASSSPGTSTDTQYF
cdr3_nt: TGTGCCAGCAGCTCCCCCGGGACAAGCACAGATACGCAGTATTTT

v_call: TRBV27
d_call: .
j_call: TRBJ1-2
clone_size: once
cdr3_aa: CASRLQGSYYGYTF
cdr3_nt: TGTGCCAGCAGGTTACAGGGTAGTTACTATGGCTACACCTTC

v_call: TRBV19
d_call: .
j_call: TRBJ2-7
clone_size: .
cdr3_aa: CASRPRLDSYEQYF
cdr3_nt: TGTGCCAGTAGGCCCCGCCTCGACTCCTACGAGCAGTACTTC

v_call: TRBV30
d_call: .
j_call: TRBJ1-3
clone_size: once
cdr3_aa: CAWLRARSGNTIYF
cdr3_nt: TGTGCCTGGTTGCGGGCTCGCTCTGGAAACACCATATATTTT

v_call: TRBV7-9
d_call: .
j_call: TRBJ1-1
clone_size: .
cdr3_aa: CASSFHLNTEAFF
cdr3_nt: TGTGCCAGCAGCTTCCACCTTAACACTGAAGCTTTCTTT

v_call: TRBV4-1
d_call: .
j_call: TRBJ1-1
clone_size: .
cdr3_aa: CASSQFAAGTEAFF
cdr3_nt: TGCGCCAGCAGCCAATTTGCAGCCGGCACTGAAGCTTTCTTT

v_call: TRBV6-5
d_call: TRBD1
j_call: TRBJ1-2
clone_size: .
cdr3_aa: CASSYKDRGYGYTF
cdr3_nt: TGTGCCAGCAGTTACAAGGACAGGGGCTATGGCTACACCTTC

v_call: TRBV7-9
d_call: .
j_call: TRBJ2-1
clone_size: .
cdr3_aa: CASDDGSSYNEQFF
cdr3_nt: TGTGCCAGTGACGACGGTAGCTCCTACAATGAGCAGTTCTTC

v_call: TRBV4-1
d_call: TRBD2
j_call: TRBJ2-7
clone_size: .
cdr3_aa: CASSQIIAGAPTYEQYF
cdr3_nt: TGCGCCAGCAGCCAAATAATAGCGGGGGCCCCAACCTACGAGCAGTACTTC

v_call: TRBV5-1
d_call: .
j_call: TRBJ1-2
clone_size: .
cdr3_aa: CASSLVGGLDYGYTF
cdr3_nt: TGCGCCAGCAGCTTGGTGGGGGGCCTGGACTATGGCTACACCTTC

v_call: TRBV18
d_call: .
j_call: TRBJ2-5
clone_size: .
cdr3_aa: CASSLGETQYF
cdr3_nt: TGTGCCAGCTCACTAGGAGAGACCCAGTACTTC

v_call: TRBV30
d_call: .
j_call: TRBJ2-1
clone_size: .
cdr3_aa: CAWSATLLGGLYNEQFF
cdr3_nt: TGTGCCTGGAGTGCAACGTTACTCGGGGGCCTCTACAATGAGCAGTTCTTC

v_call: TRBV6-1
d_call: TRBD2
j_call: TRBJ2-1
clone_size: .
cdr3_aa: CASSRGLAGGNEQFF
cdr3_nt: TGTGCCAGCAGCCGCGGACTAGCGGGGGGCAATGAGCAGTTCTTC

v_call: TRBV19
d_call: .
j_call: TRBJ1-5
clone_size: once
cdr3_aa: CASSVAHNQPQHF
cdr3_nt: TGTGCCAGTAGTGTTGCCCATAATCAGCCCCAGCATTTT

v_call: TRBV27
d_call: TRBD1
j_call: TRBJ1-2
clone_size: .
cdr3_aa: CASNKQGGGYGYTF
cdr3_nt: TGTGCCAGCAACAAGCAGGGGGGGGGCTATGGCTACACCTTC

v_call: TRBV27
d_call: .
j_call: TRBJ2-3
clone_size: .
cdr3_aa: CASSSSGTPSTDTQYF
cdr3_nt: TGTGCCAGCAGTTCCTCCGGGACACCGAGCACAGATACGCAGTATTTT

v_call: TRBV7-8
d_call: TRBD1
j_call: TRBJ2-5
clone_size: .
cdr3_aa: CASSLSQGAQETQYF
cdr3_nt: TGTGCCAGCAGCTTATCACAGGGGGCGCAAGAGACCCAGTACTTC

v_call: TRBV4-1
d_call: .
j_call: TRBJ2-4
clone_size: once
cdr3_aa: CASSQKPGINIQYF
cdr3_nt: TGCGCCAGCAGCCAGAAACCAGGGATTAACATTCAGTACTTC

v_call: TRBV7-6
d_call: TRBD2
j_call: TRBJ2-3
clone_size: .
cdr3_aa: CASGWGGRDTQYF
cdr3_nt: TGTGCCAGCGGTTGGGGGGGTAGAGATACGCAGTATTTT

v_call: TRBV27
d_call: .
j_call: TRBJ2-1
clone_size: once
cdr3_aa: CASGSLLHEQFF
cdr3_nt: TGTGCCAGCGGGTCGCTTCTCCATGAGCAGTTCTTC

v_call: TRBV11-3
d_call: TRBD1
j_call: TRBJ2-7
clone_size: .
cdr3_aa: CASGGQGGAREQYF
cdr3_nt: TGTGCCAGCGGGGGACAGGGAGGGGCGCGCGAGCAGTACTTC

v_call: TRBV6-5
d_call: .
j_call: TRBJ2-5
clone_size: .
cdr3_aa: CASTLLGDTQETQYF
cdr3_nt: TGTGCCAGCACCCTACTCGGGGACACTCAAGAGACCCAGTACTTC

v_call: TRBV6-6
d_call: TRBD1
j_call: TRBJ1-2
clone_size: .
cdr3_aa: CASSERTGPRGYTF
cdr3_nt: TGTGCCAGCAGCGAAAGGACAGGCCCGAGGGGCTACACCTTC

v_call: TRBV4-1
d_call: .
j_call: TRBJ1-4
clone_size: .
cdr3_aa: CASSGNEKLFF
cdr3_nt: TGCGCCAGCAGTGGGAATGAAAAACTGTTTTTT

v_call: TRBV4-1
d_call: .
j_call: TRBJ2-5
clone_size: .
cdr3_aa: CASSQVAGTGETQYF
cdr3_nt: TGCGCCAGCAGCCAAGTAGCCGGAACGGGGGAGACCCAGTACTTC

v_call: TRBV7-2
d_call: .
j_call: TRBJ2-2
clone_size: .
cdr3_aa: CASSSYRAGGELFF
cdr3_nt: TGTGCCAGCAGCTCCTACAGGGCGGGCGGGGAGCTGTTTTTT

v_call: TRBV7-9
d_call: .
j_call: TRBJ1-2
clone_size: once
cdr3_aa: CASSEQGANYGYTF
cdr3_nt: TGTGCCAGCAGCGAGCAGGGAGCTAACTATGGCTACACCTTC

v_call: TRBV2
d_call: .
j_call: TRBJ1-1
clone_size: .
cdr3_aa: CASGVGENTEAFF
cdr3_nt: TGTGCCAGCGGGGTGGGGGAGAACACTGAAGCTTTCTTT

v_call: TRBV7-9
d_call: .
j_call: TRBJ1-6
clone_size: .
cdr3_aa: CASSLDGTNNSPLHF
cdr3_nt: TGTGCCAGCAGCTTAGATGGGACAAATAATTCACCCCTCCACTTT

v_call: TRBV4-3
d_call: TRBD2
j_call: TRBJ2-3
clone_size: .
cdr3_aa: CASSLSGGIADTQYF
cdr3_nt: TGCGCCAGCAGCCTTAGCGGGGGGATTGCAGATACGCAGTATTTT

v_call: TRBV7-8
d_call: .
j_call: TRBJ1-6
clone_size: .
cdr3_aa: CASSLGRPYNSPLHF
cdr3_nt: TGTGCCAGCAGCTTAGGCAGACCTTATAATTCACCCCTCCACTTT

v_call: TRBV15
d_call: .
j_call: TRBJ1-1
clone_size: .
cdr3_aa: CATSSPRREYTSTEAFF
cdr3_nt: TGTGCCACCAGCAGCCCTCGACGGGAATATACGTCCACTGAAGCTTTCTTT

v_call: TRBV5-7
d_call: .
j_call: TRBJ1-5
clone_size: .
cdr3_aa: CASSLRQPNQPQHF
cdr3_nt: TGTGCCAGCAGCTTGAGGCAGCCGAATCAGCCCCAGCATTTT

v_call: TRBV7-9
d_call: TRBD1
j_call: TRBJ1-1
clone_size: .
cdr3_aa: CASSSAITGGIREAFF
cdr3_nt: TGTGCCAGCAGCTCCGCCATAACAGGGGGCATCCGTGAAGCTTTCTTT

v_call: TRBV6-1
d_call: .
j_call: TRBJ2-6
clone_size: few
cdr3_aa: CASRPTSSGANVLTF
cdr3_nt: TGTGCCAGCAGACCGACCAGCTCTGGGGCCAACGTCCTGACTTTC

v_call: TRBV10-1
d_call: TRBD1
j_call: TRBJ2-2
clone_size: .
cdr3_aa: CASSPGTGEVGELFF
cdr3_nt: TGCGCCAGCAGCCCCGGGACAGGGGAGGTCGGGGAGCTGTTTTTT

v_call: TRBV19
d_call: .
j_call: TRBJ1-5
clone_size: few
cdr3_aa: CASSSEQRSNQPQHF
cdr3_nt: TGTGCCAGTAGTAGTGAGCAGCGGAGCAATCAGCCCCAGCATTTT

v_call: TRBV30
d_call: TRBD2
j_call: TRBJ2-7
clone_size: .
cdr3_aa: CAWSELAGGYEQYF
cdr3_nt: TGTGCCTGGAGTGAACTAGCGGGGGGATACGAGCAGTACTTC